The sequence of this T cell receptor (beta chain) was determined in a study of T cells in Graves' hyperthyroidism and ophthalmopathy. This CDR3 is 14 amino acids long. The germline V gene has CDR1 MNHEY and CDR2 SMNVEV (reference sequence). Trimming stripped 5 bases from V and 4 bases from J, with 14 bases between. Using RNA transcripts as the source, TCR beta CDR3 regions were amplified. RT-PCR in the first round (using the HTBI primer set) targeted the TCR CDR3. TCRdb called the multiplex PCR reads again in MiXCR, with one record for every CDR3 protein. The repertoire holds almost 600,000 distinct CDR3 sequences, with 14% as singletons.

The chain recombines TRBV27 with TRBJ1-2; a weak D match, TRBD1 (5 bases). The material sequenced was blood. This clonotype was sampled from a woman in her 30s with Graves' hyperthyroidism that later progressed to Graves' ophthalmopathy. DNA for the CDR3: TGTGCCAGCAGTCGGGACTCGGAACTCTATGGCTACACCTTC. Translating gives CASSRDSELYGYTF.